The clone carrying this T cell receptor beta chain occurred a few times. As yet, its antigen is unknown. These data are taken from a study of response to subunit inactivated influenza vaccine. CDR3 length: 16 residues. V gave up 0 bases and J gave up 1 base; unmatched junction bases: 5. Germline V gene data show CDR1 as DFQATT and CDR2 as SNEGSKA (reference sequence). TCRdb re-derived calls from the RT-PCR reads in MiXCR, one entry per CDR3 protein. The sample holds more than 400,000 distinct CDR3 sequences; approximately 7.3% are singletons and the top ten take 10% to 15%. Findings and caveats of the study: Authors suggested each seasonal influenza vaccination recruits few new T cells.

The sample in question was PBMCs from blood, obtained around 2 years after vaccination. This TCR was recovered from a man between 50 and 69 years old who received an inactivated influenza vaccine. This chain connects TRBV20-1 to TRBJ2-2, with 7 bases aligning to TRBD1. CDR3 bases: TGCAGTGCTAGAGAGGAAGGGGGCCGGAACACCGGGGAGCTGTTTTTT. It encodes CSAREEGGRNTGELFF.